Below, 13 T cell receptor beta chains from the same sample are listed, as sequenced in a study of early T cells in non-severe SARS-CoV-2 infection. From the 5' RACE reads, TCRdb called clonotypes with MiXCR, one entry per CDR3 protein. Of about 46,000 distinct CDR3 sequences listed, roughly a tenth were seen once; the top ten hold approximately 5.7%. This material consisted of whole blood, taken at baseline. Every receptor here comes from an adult who was a healthcare worker with PCR-confirmed SARS-CoV-2 infection or an uninfected control (not recorded which).

This clonotype was counted between two and nine times. V usage is TRBV7-2 and J usage is TRBJ2-7; D unclear. The CDR3 is 14 amino acids. Germline values: CDR1 SGHTA, CDR2 FQGNSA. V was pared by 5 bases and J by 1 base, with 12 bases between. The CDR3 spells CASSSTRNSYEQYF. The CDR3 region has the DNA TGTGCCAGCAGCAGCACGAGGAATTCCTACGAGCAGTACTTC.

This clonotype was seen at least ten times. The chain carries TRBV27 and TRBJ2-7; TRBD2 matches 8 bases. V dropped 1 base and J dropped 3; count of bases not matched to a gene: 11. Per germline, CDR1 MNHEY and CDR2 SMNVEV (reference sequence). The CDR3 runs to 17 residues. CDR3 amino acids: CASSLLSSGGRNYEQYF. The CDR3 nucleotides are TGTGCCAGCAGTTTATTGAGTTCTGGCGGGAGGAACTACGAGCAGTACTTC.

This clonotype was seen a handful of times. This chain joins TRBV3-1 and TRBJ2-5, with 8 bases aligning to TRBD2. Germline lookup yields CDR1 LGHDT and CDR2 YNNKEL (reference sequence). The CDR3 loop spans 20 amino acids. V shed 1 base and J 2 bases; nucleotides not matched to a gene: 18. This chain's CDR3 is CASSQVPYDAGLVDQETQYF. For the CDR3, the DNA is TGTGCCAGCAGCCAAGTGCCCTATGACGCGGGACTAGTGGATCAAGAGACCCAGTACTTC.

The CDR3 DNA is TGCGCCAGCAGCCAAGTTTTGGACGGATCCACAGATACGCAGTATTTT. Translating it yields CASSQVLDGSTDTQYF. J is TRBJ2-3 and V is TRBV4-3, with D hard to call. Trimming took off 1 base at V and 2 bases at J, with 13 bases between the two ends. Looked up from germline, CDR1 is LGHNA and CDR2 is YSLEER. The CDR3 covers 16 residues.

This clonotype occurred a few times. The V and J genes are TRBV2 and TRBJ1-4; 7 nucleotides align to TRBD1. This CDR3 comprises 13 residues. The V and J ends lost 6 bases and 5 bases, in that order; junction bases with no gene match: 3. Germline V gene data show CDR1 as SNHLY and CDR2 as FYNNEI. The DNA for the CDR3 is TGTGCCAGCAGCGGGACAGAGAATGAAAAACTGTTTTTT. This gives the protein CASSGTENEKLFF.

This clonotype was recorded a few times. The rearrangement links TRBV19 to TRBJ1-2; D not resolved. The CDR3 has 14 residues. V lost 11 bases to trimming and J lost 6 bases, with 22 bases between them. The germline gives CDR1 LNHDA, CDR2 SQIVND (reference sequence). For the CDR3, the DNA is TGTGCCTGCCGCGAAGGCGGCATCGTCGATGGCTACACCTTC. Amino acid sequence: CACREGGIVDGYTF.

J is TRBJ1-5 and V is TRBV18; the D gene is possibly TRBD1 (5 bases). CDR3 length: 14 residues. Between the trimmed V and J ends, which lost 6 bases and 2 bases, there was a span of 11 bases. Germline-derived CDR1 and CDR2 are KGHSH and LQKENI. CDR3 sequence reads: CASSPQGGNQPQHF. In DNA, the CDR3 is TGTGCCAGCTCTCCCCAGGGAGGCAATCAGCCCCAGCATTTT.

The chain combines TRBV24-1 with TRBJ2-1; TRBD2 aligns across 10 bases. The junction had 4 bases not matched to a gene; V was cut back by 4 bases and J by 5 bases. The germline gives CDR1 KGHDR, CDR2 SFDVKD. This CDR3 region has 15 residues. CDR3 coding DNA: TGTGCCACCAGTGACCAACTAGCGGGAAACAATGAGCAGTTCTTC. Its protein is CATSDQLAGNNEQFF.

This clonotype occurred a few times. The chain carries TRBV5-4 and TRBJ2-1; D is undetermined. Trimming pared 7 bases from V and 0 bases from J, leaving 8 bases between. The germline gives CDR1 SGHNT, CDR2 YYREEE (reference sequence). This CDR3 contains 13 residues. Here the CDR3 reads CASGKSSYNEQFF. The CDR3 DNA follows: TGTGCCAGCGGCAAAAGCTCCTACAATGAGCAGTTCTTC.

The chain carries TRBV5-6 and TRBJ2-7; D is possibly TRBD1 (6 bases). This CDR3 contains 13 residues. The V gene's germline CDR1 is SGHDT and CDR2 YYEEEE. Trimming shortened V by 4 bases and J by 5 bases, and 13 bases separated the two germline ends. In DNA, the CDR3 is TGTGCCAGCAGCCTTATAACAGGGAACGAGCAGTACTTC. This sequence encodes CASSLITGNEQYF. The full variable domain, with the rest looked up from reference TRBV5-6 and TRBJ2-7, is DAGVTQSPTHLIKTRGQQVTLRCSPKSGHDTVSWYQQALGQGPQFIFQYYEEEERQRGNFPDRFSGHQFPNYSSELNVNALLLGDSALYLCASSLITGNEQYFGPGTRLTVT.

This clonotype was picked up a small number of times. This chain joins TRBV7-6 and TRBJ2-2; D not certain. Germline V gives CDR1 SGHVS, CDR2 FNYEAQ. Between the trimmed V and J ends, which lost 6 bases and 2 bases, there was a span of 4 bases. This CDR3 has 12 residues. In DNA form, the CDR3 reads TGTGCCAGCAGACGAAACACCGGGGAGCTGTTTTTT. Translation gives CASRRNTGELFF. Based on the CDR3 plus reference TRBV7-6 and TRBJ2-2, the full variable domain is GAGVSQSPRYKVTKRGQDVALRCDPISGHVSLYWYRQALGQGPEFLTYFNYEAQQDKSGLPNDRFSAERPEGSISTLTIQRTEQRDSAMYRCASRRNTGELFFGEGSRLTVL.

This clonotype was observed at least ten times. This chain connects TRBV12-3 or TRBV12-4 to TRBJ2-3; D is possibly TRBD1 (5 bases). V gave up 5 bases and J gave up 4 bases, with 7 bases separating them. The CDR3 runs to 12 residues. CDR3 nucleotides: TGTGCCAGCAGTGCAGGGTCAGATACGCAGTATTTT. This sequence encodes CASSAGSDTQYF.

This clonotype was seen at least ten times. The J gene is TRBJ2-3, the V gene TRBV6-4, with 8 bases that match TRBD2. The CDR3 length is 15 residues. With V trimmed by 2 bases and J by 4 bases, 5 bases remained unmatched. Germline lookup yields CDR1 MRHNA and CDR2 SNTAGT. CDR3 sequence (DNA): TGTGCCAGCAGTGACAGCGGGGGTGAGGCAGATACGCAGTATTTT. Encoded protein: CASSDSGGEADTQYF.